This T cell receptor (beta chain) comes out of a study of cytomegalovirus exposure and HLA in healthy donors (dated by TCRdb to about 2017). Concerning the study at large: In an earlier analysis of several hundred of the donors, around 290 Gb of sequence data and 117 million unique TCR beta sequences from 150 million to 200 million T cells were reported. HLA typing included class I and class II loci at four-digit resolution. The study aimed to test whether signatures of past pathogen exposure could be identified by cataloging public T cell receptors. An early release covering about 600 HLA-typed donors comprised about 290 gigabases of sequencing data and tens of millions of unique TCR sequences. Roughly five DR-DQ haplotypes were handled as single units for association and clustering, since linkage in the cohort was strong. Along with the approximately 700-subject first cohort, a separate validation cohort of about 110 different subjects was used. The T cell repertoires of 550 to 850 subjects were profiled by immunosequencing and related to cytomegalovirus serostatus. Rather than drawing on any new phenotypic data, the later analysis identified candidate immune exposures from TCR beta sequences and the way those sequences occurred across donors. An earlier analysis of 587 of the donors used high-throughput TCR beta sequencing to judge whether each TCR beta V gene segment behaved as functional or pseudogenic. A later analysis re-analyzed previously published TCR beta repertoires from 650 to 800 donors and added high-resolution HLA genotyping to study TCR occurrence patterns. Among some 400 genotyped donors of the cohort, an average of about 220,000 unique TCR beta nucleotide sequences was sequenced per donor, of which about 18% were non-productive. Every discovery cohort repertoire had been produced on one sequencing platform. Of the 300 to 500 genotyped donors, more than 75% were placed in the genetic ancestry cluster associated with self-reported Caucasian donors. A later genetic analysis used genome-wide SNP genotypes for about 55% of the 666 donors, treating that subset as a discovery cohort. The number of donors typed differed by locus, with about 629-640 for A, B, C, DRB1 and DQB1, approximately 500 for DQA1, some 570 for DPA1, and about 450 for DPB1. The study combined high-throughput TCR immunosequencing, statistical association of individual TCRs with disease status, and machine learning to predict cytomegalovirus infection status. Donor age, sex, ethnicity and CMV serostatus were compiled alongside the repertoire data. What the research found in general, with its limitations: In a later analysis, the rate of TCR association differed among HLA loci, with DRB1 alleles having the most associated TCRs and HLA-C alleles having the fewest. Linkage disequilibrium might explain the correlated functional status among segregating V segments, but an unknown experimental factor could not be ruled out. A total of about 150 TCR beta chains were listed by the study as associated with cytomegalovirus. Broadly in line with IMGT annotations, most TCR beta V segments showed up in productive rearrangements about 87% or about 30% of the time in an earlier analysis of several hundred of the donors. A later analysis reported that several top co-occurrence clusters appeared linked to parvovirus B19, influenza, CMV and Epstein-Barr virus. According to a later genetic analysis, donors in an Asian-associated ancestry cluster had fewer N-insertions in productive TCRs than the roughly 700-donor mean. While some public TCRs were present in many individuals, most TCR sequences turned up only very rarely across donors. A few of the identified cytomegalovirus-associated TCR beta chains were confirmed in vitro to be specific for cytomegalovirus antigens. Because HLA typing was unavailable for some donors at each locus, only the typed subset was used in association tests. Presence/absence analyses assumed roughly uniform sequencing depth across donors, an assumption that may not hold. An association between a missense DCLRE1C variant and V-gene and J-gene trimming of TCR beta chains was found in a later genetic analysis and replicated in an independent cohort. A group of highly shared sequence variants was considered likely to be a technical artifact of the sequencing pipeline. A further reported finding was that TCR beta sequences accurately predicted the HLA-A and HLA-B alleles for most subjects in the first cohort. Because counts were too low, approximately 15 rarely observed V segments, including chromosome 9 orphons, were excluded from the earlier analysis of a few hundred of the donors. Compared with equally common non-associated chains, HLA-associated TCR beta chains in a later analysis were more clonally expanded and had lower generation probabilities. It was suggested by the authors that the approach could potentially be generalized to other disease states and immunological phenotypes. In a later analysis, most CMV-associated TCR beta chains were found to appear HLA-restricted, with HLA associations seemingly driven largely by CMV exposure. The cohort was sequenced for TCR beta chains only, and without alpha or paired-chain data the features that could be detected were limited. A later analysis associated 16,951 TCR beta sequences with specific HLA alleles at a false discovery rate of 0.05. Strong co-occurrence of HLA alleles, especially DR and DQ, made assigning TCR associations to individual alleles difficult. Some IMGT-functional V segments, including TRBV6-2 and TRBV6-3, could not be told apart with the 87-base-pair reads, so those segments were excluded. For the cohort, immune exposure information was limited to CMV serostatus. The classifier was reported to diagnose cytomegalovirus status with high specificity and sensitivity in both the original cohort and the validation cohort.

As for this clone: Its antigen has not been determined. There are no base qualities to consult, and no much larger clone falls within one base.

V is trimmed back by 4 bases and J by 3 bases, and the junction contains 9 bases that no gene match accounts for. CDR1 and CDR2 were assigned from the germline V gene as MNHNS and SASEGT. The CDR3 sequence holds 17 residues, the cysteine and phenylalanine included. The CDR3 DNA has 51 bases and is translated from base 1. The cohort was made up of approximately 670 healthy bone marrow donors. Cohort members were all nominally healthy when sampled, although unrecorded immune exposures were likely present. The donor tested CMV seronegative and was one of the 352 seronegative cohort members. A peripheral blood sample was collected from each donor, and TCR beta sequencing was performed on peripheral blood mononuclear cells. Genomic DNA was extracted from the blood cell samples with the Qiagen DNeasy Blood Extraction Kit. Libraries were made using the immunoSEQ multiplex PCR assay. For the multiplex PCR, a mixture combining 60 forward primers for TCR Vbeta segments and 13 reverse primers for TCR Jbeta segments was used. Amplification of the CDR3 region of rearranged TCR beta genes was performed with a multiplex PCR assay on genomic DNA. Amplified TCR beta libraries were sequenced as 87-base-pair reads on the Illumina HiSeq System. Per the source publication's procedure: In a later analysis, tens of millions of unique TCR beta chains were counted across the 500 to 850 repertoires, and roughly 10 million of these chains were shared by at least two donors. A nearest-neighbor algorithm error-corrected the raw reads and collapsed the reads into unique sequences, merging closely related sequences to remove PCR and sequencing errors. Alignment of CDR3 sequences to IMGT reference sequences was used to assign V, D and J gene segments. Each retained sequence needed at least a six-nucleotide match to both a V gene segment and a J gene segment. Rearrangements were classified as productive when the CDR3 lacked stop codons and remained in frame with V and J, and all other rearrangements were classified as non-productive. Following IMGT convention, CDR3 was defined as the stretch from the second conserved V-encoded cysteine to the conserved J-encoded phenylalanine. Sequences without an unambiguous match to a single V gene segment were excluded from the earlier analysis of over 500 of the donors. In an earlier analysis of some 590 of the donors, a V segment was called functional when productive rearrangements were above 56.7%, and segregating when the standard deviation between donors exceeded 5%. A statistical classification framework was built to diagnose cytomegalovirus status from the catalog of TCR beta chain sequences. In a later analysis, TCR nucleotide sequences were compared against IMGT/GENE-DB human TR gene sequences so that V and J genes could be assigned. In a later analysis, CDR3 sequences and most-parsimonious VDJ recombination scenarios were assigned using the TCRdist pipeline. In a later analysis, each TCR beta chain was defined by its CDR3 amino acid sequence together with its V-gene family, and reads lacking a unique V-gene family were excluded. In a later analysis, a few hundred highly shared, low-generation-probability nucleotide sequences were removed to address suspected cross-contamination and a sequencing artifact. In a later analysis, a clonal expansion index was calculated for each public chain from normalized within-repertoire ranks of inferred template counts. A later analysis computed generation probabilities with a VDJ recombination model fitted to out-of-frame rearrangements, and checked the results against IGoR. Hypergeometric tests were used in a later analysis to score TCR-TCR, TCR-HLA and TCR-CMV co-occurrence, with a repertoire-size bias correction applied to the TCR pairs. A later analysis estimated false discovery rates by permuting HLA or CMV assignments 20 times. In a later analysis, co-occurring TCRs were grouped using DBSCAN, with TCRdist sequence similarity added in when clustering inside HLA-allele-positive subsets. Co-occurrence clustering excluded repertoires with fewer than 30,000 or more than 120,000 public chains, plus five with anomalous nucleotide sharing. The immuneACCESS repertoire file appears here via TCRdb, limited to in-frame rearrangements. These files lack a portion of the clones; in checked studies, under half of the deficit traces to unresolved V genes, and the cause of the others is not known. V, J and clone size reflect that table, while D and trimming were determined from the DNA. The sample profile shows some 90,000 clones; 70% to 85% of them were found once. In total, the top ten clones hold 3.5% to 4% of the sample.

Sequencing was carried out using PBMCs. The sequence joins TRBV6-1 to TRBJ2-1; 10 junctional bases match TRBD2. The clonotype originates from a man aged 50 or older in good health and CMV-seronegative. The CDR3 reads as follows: CASSGRSGRLIYNEQFF. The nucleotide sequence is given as TGTGCCAGCAGTGGCCGTAGCGGGAGGCTTATCTACAATGAGCAGTTCTTC.